Many counts were recorded for the clone carrying this T cell receptor beta chain. With duration under 3 months, ophthalmopathy was active: Clinical Activity Score at least 3, NOSPECS at least 4. Amplified TCR beta CDR3 regions came from RNA transcripts. The TCR CDR3 was amplified in a first-round RT-PCR using the HTBI primer set. TCRdb reanalysed the multiplex PCR reads using MiXCR and keeps one entry per CDR3 protein. This sample yields hundreds of thousands of distinct CDR3 sequences, of which about a fifth are seen a single time; over 30% belongs to the top ten. This entry comes from a study of T cells in Graves' hyperthyroidism and ophthalmopathy. V lost 4 bases and J lost 5; bases outside the gene matches: 8. Germline V gives CDR1 SGHTA, CDR2 FQGNSA. The CDR3 spans 16 residues.

The chain employs TRBV7-2 and TRBJ1-5, with 10 bases matching TRBD1. Sequencing was carried out using blood. This receptor was taken from a man aged 30 to 45 with Graves' ophthalmopathy. The CDR3 region is CASSSTRQGAYQPQHF. In nucleotides, the CDR3 is TGTGCCAGCAGCTCCACCCGACAGGGGGCTTATCAGCCCCAGCATTTT.